Shown below are 5 T cell receptor beta chains from a single sample sequenced in a study of T cells after yellow fever vaccination. TCRdb re-called the 5' RACE reads through MiXCR, storing one row per CDR3 protein. This table has 500,000 to 650,000 distinct CDR3 sequences, roughly a sixth appearing once. Material: PBMCs, obtained 5 days after the first yellow fever vaccination. These receptor sequences come from a man aged 18 to 30 who received the YFV17D yellow fever vaccine.

This clonotype was picked up a small number of times. This CDR3 is CASSLSKHEQFF. The CDR3 DNA reads as TGTGCCAGCAGCTTATCTAAGCATGAGCAGTTCTTC. The rearrangement joins TRBV7-7 to TRBJ2-1, with D unresolved. This CDR3 has 12 residues. The germline V gene has CDR1 SSHAT and CDR2 FNYEAQ (reference sequence). The V end was cut by 2 bases, the J end by 8 bases, with 7 bases between.

The J gene is TRBJ1-1, the V gene TRBV12-3 or TRBV12-4; 7 bases match TRBD1. V lost 6 bases to trimming and J lost 3 bases; unmatched junction nucleotides: 10. The CDR3 covers 15 residues. CDR3 DNA sequence: TGTGCCAGCAGACCATCAGGGGGTGGGCACACTGAAGCTTTCTTT. Translation: CASRPSGGGHTEAFF.

There are a few counts of this clonotype. The V and J genes are TRBV20-1 and TRBJ1-6; no clear D. Germline CDR1 is DFQATT and CDR2 is SNEGSKA (reference sequence). The CDR3 sequence is 12 residues long. V was pared by 3 bases and J by 5 bases, with 5 bases between. This chain's CDR3 is CSASPDNSPLHF. The CDR3 DNA reads TGCAGTGCTAGTCCAGATAATTCACCCCTCCACTTT.

This clonotype showed up just a few times. The chain carries TRBV18 and TRBJ2-7; 8 bases are a match to TRBD1. V trimming: 3 bases; J trimming: 2 bases; junction bases outside the gene matches: 3. This CDR3 has 14 amino acids. Germline V gene data show CDR1 as KGHSH and CDR2 as LQKENI. CDR3 sequence (DNA): TGTGCCAGCTCACCCCAGGGGGCCACCTACGAGCAGTACGTC. It yields the protein CASSPQGATYEQYV.

This clonotype was seen more than once but under ten times. The J gene is TRBJ2-1, the V gene TRBV2; D is perhaps TRBD2 (6 bases). Trimming left V 3 bases short and J 8 bases short, with 17 bases between. Germline V lookup: CDR1 SNHLY, CDR2 FYNNEI. This CDR3 has 15 residues. CDR3 coding DNA: TGTGCCAGCAGTGAGGAGCCCGGCAGGGAGGATGAGCAGTTCTTC. It is translated as CASSEEPGREDEQFF.